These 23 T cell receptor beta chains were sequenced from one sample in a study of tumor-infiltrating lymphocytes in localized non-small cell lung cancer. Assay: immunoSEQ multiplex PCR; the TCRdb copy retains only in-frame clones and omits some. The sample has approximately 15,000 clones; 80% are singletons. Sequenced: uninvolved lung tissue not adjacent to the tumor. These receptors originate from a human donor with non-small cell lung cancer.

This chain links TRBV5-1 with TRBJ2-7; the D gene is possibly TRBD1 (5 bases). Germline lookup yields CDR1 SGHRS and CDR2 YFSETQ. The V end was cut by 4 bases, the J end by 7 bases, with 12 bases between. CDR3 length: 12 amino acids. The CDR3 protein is CASSLQDEEQYF. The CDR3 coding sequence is TGCGCCAGCAGCCTACAGGATGAGGAGCAGTACTTC.

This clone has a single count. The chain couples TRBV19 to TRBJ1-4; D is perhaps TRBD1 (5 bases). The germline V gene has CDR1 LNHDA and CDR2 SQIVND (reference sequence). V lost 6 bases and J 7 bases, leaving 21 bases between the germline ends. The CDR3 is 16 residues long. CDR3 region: CASRSYTGTQVEKLFF. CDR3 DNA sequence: TGTGCCAGTAGAAGTTATACCGGGACCCAAGTTGAAAAACTGTTTTTT.

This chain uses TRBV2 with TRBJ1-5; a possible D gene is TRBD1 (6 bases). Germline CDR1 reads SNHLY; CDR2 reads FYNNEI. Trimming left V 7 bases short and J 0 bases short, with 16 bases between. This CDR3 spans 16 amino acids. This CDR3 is CASTRQAAYSNQPQHF. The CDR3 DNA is TGTGCCAGCACAAGACAGGCTGCTTATAGCAATCAGCCCCAGCATTTT. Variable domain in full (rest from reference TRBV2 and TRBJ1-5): EPEVTQTPSHQVTQMGQEVILRCVPISNHLYFYWYRQILGQKVEFLVSFYNNEISEKSEIFDDQFSVERPDGSNFTLKIRSTKLEDSAMYFCASTRQAAYSNQPQHFGDGTRLSIL.

The CDR3 spells CASSSGQGANIQYF. The CDR3 DNA reads TGCGCCAGCAGCTCCGGACAGGGGGCGAACATTCAGTACTTC. The chain uses TRBV5-1 and TRBJ2-4; 11 bases fit TRBD1. Germline V gives CDR1 SGHRS, CDR2 YFSETQ. Losses at the gene ends were 3 bases for V and 7 bases for J; bases not matched to a gene: 3. This CDR3 spans 14 amino acids. Filled out from reference TRBV5-1 and TRBJ2-4, the complete variable domain reads KAGVTQTPRYLIKTRGQQVTLSCSPISGHRSVSWYQQTPGQGLQFLFEYFSETQRNKGNFPGRFSGRQFSNSRSEMNVSTLELGDSALYLCASSSGQGANIQYFGAGTRLSVL.

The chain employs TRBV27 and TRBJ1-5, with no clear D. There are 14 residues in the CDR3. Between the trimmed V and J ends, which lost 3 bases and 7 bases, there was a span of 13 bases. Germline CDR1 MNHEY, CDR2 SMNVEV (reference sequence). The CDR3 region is CASSFHGVGQPQHF. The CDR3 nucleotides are TGTGCCAGCAGTTTTCACGGTGTAGGGCAGCCCCAGCATTTT.

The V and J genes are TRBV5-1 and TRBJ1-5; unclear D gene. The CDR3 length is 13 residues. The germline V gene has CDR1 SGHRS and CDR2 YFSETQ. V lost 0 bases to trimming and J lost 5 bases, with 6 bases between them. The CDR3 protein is CASSLDGDQPQHF. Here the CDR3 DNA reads TGCGCCAGCAGCTTGGACGGCGATCAGCCCCAGCATTTT.

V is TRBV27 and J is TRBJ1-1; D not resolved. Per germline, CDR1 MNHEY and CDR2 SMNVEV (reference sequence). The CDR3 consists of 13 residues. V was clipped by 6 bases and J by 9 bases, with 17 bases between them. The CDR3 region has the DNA TGTGCCAGCAGAACCTACCAGAGTGAGAAAGCTTTCTTT. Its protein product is CASRTYQSEKAFF.

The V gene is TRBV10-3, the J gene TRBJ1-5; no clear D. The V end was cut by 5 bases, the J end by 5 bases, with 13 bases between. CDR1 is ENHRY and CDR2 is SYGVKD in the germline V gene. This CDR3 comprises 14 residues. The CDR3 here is CAISTREGDQPQHF. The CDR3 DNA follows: TGTGCCATCAGTACCCGCGAGGGAGATCAGCCCCAGCATTTT.

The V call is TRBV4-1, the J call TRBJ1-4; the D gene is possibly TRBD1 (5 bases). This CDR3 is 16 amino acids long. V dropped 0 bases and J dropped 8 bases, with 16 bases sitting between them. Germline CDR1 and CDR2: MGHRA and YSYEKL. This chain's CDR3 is CASSQDDRAWGEKLFF. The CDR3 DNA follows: TGCGCCAGCAGCCAAGACGACCGGGCTTGGGGGGAAAAACTGTTTTTT.

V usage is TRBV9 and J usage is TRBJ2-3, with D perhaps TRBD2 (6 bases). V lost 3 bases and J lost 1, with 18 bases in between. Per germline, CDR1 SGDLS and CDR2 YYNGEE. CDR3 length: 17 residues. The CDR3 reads CASSALGGSWGTDTQYF. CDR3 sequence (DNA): TGTGCCAGCAGCGCCCTTGGGGGGAGTTGGGGCACAGATACGCAGTATTTT.

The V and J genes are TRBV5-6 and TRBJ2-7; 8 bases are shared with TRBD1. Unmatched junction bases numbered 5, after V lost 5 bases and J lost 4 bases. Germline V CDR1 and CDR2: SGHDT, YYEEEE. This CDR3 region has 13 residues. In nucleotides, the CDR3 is TGTGCCAGCAGTCGATACAGGGGGTACGAGCAGTACTTC. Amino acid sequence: CASSRYRGYEQYF. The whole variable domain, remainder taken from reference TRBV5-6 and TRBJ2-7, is DAGVTQSPTHLIKTRGQQVTLRCSPKSGHDTVSWYQQALGQGPQFIFQYYEEEERQRGNFPDRFSGHQFPNYSSELNVNALLLGDSALYLCASSRYRGYEQYFGPGTRLTVT.

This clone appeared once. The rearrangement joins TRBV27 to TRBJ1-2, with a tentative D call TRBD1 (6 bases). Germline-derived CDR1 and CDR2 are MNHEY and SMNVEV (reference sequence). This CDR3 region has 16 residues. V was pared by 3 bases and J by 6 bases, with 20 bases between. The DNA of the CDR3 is TGTGCCAGCAGTTTGTTCCCCCCAACAGGGAGGGATGGCTACACCTTC. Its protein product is CASSLFPPTGRDGYTF.

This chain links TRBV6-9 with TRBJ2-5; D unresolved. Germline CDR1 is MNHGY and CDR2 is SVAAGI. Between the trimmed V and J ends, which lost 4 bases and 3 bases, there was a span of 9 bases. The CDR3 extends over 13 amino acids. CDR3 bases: TGTGCCAGCAGTTCGAATATCAAAGAGACCCAGTACTTC. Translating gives CASSSNIKETQYF.

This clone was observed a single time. The CDR3 reads CASSTGLNAGEQYF. The CDR3 DNA reads as TGTGCCAGCAGTACGGGACTCAATGCGGGGGAGCAGTACTTC. The chain uses TRBV2 and TRBJ2-7; possibly TRBD2 for D (6 bases). The CDR3 contains 14 residues. V was cut by 5 bases and J by 7 bases, with 18 bases left in between. Germline CDR1 reads SNHLY; CDR2 reads FYNNEI.

The CDR3 spells CSVQNTGLNEKLFF. As DNA, the CDR3 is TGCAGCGTCCAGAATACAGGGCTTAATGAAAAACTGTTTTTT. This rearrangement joins TRBV29-1 to TRBJ1-4, with D possibly matching TRBD1 (6 bases). Germline values: CDR1 SQVTM, CDR2 ANQGSEA. CDR3 length equals 14 residues. V shed 6 bases and J shed 4 bases, with 15 bases lying between them.

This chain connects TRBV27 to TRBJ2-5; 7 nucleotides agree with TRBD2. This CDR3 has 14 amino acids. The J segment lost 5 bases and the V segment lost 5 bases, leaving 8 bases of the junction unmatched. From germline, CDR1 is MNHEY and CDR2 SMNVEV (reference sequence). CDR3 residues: CASSPRLAAETQYF. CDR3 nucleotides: TGTGCCAGCAGTCCCCGACTAGCTGCGGAGACCCAGTACTTC.

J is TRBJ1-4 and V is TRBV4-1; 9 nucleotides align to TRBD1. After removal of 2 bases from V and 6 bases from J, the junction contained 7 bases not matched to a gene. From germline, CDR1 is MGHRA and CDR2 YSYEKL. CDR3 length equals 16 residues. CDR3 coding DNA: TGCGCCAGCAGCCAAACGACCGGGACAGGGTATGAAAAACTGTTTTTT. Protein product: CASSQTTGTGYEKLFF.

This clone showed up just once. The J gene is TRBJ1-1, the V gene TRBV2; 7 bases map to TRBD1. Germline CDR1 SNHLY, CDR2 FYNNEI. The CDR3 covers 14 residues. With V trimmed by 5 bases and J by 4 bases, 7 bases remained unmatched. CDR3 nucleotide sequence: TGTGCCAGCAGTTATACAGGGGAGGGCACTGAAGCTTTCTTT. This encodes CASSYTGEGTEAFF.

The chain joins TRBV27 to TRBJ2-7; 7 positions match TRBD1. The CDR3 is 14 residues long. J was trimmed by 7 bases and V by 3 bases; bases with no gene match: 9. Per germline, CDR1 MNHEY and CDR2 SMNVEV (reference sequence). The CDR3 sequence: CASSFQQGLGEQYF. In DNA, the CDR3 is TGTGCCAGCAGTTTCCAACAGGGGTTGGGGGAGCAGTACTTC.

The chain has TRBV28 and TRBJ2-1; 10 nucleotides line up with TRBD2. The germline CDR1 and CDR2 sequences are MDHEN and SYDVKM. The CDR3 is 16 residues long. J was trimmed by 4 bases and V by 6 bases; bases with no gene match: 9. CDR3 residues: CASSPTSGRPYNEQFF. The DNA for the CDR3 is TGTGCCAGCAGCCCGACTAGCGGGCGACCTTACAATGAGCAGTTCTTC.

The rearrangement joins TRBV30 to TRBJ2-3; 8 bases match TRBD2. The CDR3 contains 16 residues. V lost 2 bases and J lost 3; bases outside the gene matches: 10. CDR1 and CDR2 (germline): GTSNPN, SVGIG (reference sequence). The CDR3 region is CAWSISSGSGTDTQYF. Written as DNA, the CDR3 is TGTGCCTGGAGTATTAGCAGCGGGAGTGGGACAGATACGCAGTATTTT.

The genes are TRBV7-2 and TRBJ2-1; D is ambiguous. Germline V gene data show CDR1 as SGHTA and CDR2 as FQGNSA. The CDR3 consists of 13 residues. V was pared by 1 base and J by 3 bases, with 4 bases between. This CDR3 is CASSLGSYNEQFF. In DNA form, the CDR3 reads TGTGCCAGCAGCTTAGGAAGCTACAATGAGCAGTTCTTC.

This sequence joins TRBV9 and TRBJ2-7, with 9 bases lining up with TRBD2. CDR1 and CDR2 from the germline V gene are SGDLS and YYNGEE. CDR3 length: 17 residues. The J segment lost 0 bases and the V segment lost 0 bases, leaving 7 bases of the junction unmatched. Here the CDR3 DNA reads TGTGCCAGCAGCGTAGAGGATAGCGGGGGCAGCTCCTACGAGCAGTACTTC. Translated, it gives CASSVEDSGGSSYEQYF. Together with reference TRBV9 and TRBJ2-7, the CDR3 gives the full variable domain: DSGVTQTPKHLITATGQRVTLRCSPRSGDLSVYWYQQSLDQGLQFLIQYYNGEERAKGNILERFSAQQFPDLHSELNLSSLELGDSALYFCASSVEDSGGSSYEQYFGPGTRLTVT.